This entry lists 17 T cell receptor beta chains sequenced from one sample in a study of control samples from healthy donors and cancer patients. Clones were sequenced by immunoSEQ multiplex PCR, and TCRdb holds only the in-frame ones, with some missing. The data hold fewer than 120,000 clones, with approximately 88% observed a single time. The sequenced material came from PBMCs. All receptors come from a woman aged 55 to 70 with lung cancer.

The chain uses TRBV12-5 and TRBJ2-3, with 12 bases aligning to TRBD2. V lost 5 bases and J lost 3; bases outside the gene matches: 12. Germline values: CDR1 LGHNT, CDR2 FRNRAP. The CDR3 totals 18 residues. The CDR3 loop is CASGPESLAGGTTDTQYF. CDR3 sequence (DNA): TGTGCTAGTGGTCCAGAATCACTAGCGGGGGGTACAACAGATACGCAGTATTTT.

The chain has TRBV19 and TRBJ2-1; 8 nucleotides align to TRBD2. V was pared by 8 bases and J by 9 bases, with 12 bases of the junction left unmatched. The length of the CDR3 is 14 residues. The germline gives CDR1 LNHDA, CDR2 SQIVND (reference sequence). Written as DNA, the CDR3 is TGTGCCAGTGGGGCGGGACTAGTTTTTACTGAGCAGTTCTTC. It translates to CASGAGLVFTEQFF.

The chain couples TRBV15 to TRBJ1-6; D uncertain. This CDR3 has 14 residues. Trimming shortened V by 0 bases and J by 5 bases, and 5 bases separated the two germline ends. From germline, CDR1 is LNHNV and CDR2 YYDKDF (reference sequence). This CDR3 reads CATSRDTNNSPLHF. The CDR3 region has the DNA TGTGCCACCAGCAGAGATACCAATAATTCACCCCTCCACTTT.

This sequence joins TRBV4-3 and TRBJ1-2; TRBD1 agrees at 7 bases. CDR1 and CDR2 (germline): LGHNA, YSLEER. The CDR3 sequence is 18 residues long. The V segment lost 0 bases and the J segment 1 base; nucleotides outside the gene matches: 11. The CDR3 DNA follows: TGCGCCAGCAGCCAAGACCCCCCAGGGGGTGCTCATAACTATGGCTACACCTTC. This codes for CASSQDPPGGAHNYGYTF.

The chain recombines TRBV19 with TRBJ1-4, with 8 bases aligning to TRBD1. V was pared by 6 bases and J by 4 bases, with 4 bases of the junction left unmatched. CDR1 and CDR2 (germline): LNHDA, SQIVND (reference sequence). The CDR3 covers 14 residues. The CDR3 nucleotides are TGTGCCAGTAGCAGGACAGGGCTTAATGAAAAACTGTTTTTT. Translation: CASSRTGLNEKLFF.

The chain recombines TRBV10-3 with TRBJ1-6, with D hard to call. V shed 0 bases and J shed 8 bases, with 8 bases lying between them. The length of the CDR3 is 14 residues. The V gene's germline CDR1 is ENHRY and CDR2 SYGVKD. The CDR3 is CAISESNLYSPLHF. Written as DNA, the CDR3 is TGTGCCATCAGTGAGTCGAATCTCTATTCACCCCTCCACTTT.

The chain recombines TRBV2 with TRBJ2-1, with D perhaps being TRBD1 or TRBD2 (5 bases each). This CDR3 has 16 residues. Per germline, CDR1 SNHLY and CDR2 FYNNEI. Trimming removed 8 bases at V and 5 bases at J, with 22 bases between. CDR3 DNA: TGTGCCAGCTGTCCCCCGGGACCCTTGGGCCACAATGAGCAGTTCTTC. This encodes CASCPPGPLGHNEQFF.

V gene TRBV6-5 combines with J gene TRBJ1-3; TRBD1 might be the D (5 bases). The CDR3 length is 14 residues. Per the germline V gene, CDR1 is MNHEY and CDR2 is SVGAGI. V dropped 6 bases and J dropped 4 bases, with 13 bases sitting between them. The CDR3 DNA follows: TGTGCCAGCAGCTCTACAGGAATGGGAAACACCATATATTTT. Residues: CASSSTGMGNTIYF.

CDR3 amino acids: CASSYSGAGGQETQYF. CDR3 coding DNA: TGTGCCAGCAGTTACTCGGGGGCGGGTGGACAAGAGACCCAGTACTTC. The chain is built from TRBV6-6 and TRBJ2-5, with D possibly TRBD1 on 6 matching bases. The CDR3 spans 16 residues. The germline V gene has CDR1 MNHNY and CDR2 SVGAGI (reference sequence). Trimming pared 0 bases from V and 2 bases from J, leaving 13 bases between.

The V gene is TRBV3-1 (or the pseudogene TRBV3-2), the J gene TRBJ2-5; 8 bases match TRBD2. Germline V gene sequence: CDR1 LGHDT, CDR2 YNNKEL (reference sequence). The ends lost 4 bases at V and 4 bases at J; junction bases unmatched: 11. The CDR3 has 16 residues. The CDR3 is CASSLRASGTRETQYF. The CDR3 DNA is TGTGCCAGCAGCCTAAGGGCCAGCGGGACTAGAGAGACCCAGTACTTC.

In DNA form, the CDR3 reads TGCAGTGCTATAGAGGGGGAGACCCAGTACTTC. Protein sequence: CSAIEGETQYF. This chain links TRBV20-1 with TRBJ2-5; D possibly matches TRBD1 or TRBD2 (5 bases each). The CDR3 totals 11 residues. Trimming left V 4 bases short and J 5 bases short, with 8 bases between. The V gene's germline CDR1 is DFQATT and CDR2 SNEGSKA (reference sequence).

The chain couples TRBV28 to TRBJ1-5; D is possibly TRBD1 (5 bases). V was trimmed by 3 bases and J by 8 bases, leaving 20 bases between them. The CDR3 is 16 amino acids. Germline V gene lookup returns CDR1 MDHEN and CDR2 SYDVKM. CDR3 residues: CASSFFSGSPREPQHF. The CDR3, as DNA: TGTGCCAGCAGTTTTTTCTCAGGCAGCCCCAGGGAGCCCCAGCATTTT.

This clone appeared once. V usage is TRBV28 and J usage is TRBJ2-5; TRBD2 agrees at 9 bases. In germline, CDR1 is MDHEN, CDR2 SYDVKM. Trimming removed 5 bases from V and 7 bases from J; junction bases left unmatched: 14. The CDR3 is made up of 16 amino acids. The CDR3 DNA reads TGTGCCAGCAGTACGGCCGGGACTAGCATCGTTGGGACCCAGTACTTC. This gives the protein CASSTAGTSIVGTQYF.

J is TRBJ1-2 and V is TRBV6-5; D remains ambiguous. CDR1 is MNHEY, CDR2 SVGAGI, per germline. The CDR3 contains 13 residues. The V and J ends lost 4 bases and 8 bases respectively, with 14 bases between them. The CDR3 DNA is TGTGCCAGCAGTTCCTCCCGTCCGGGGGGCTACACCTTC. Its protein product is CASSSSRPGGYTF.

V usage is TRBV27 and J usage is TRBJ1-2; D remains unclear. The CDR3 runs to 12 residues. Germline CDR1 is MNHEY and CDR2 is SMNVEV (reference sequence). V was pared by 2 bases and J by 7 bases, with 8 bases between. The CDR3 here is CASSLKDLGYTF. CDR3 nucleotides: TGTGCCAGCAGTTTAAAAGATCTTGGCTACACCTTC.

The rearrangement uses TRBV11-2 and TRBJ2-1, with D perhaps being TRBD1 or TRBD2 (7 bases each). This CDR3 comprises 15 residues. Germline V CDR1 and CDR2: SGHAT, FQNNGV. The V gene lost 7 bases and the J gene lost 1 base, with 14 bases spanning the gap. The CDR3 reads CASTQGGGSYNEQFF. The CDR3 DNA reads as TGTGCCAGCACCCAGGGGGGGGGATCCTACAATGAGCAGTTCTTC.

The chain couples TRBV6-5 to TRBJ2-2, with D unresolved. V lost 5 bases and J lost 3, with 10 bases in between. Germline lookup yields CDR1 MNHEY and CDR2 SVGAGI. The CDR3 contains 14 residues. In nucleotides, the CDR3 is TGTGCCAGCAGTCCCCCCTTCGACACCGGGGAGCTGTTTTTT. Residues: CASSPPFDTGELFF.